This T cell receptor beta chain is from a study of T cell responses to AZD1222 COVID-19 vaccine. Comment on this clone: What it recognizes is unknown.

Study outcomes and limitations: Dominant at 160-218 and 743-854, vaccine-associated CD4 TCRs also spanned spike. Increases in Spike-specific TCR breadth and depth were seen after two AZD1222 doses.

Assay used: immunoSEQ multiplex PCR; TCRdb lists only in-frame clones, some missing. The table includes about 160,000 clones, about 91% detected once. V was shortened by 2 bases and J by 5 bases, with 13 bases between the two germline ends. The CDR3 extends over 15 amino acids. Per germline, CDR1 LNHDA and CDR2 SQIVND (reference sequence). The chain uses TRBV19 and TRBJ1-5, with D maybe TRBD1 (5 bases). This TCR came from an adult in good health. Source: peripheral blood, taken on day 0 of AZD1222 vaccination. The CDR3 is CASSIQSWGDQPQHF. Here the CDR3 DNA reads TGTGCCAGTAGTATACAATCATGGGGGGATCAGCCCCAGCATTTT.